What follows describes a single T cell receptor beta chain. These data belong to a study of T-cell reconstitution after alpha-beta-depleted transplantation in children. Per the germline V gene, CDR1 is SEHNR and CDR2 is FQNEAQ (reference sequence). CDR3 length equals 16 residues. V was trimmed by 5 bases and J by 0 bases, leaving 16 bases between them. Unique molecular identifiers were used to barcode this TCRbeta library. MiXCR was run by TCRdb on the PCR reads, yielding one entry per CDR3 protein. Of approximately 640,000 distinct CDR3 sequences listed, approximately 16% are singletons. J is TRBJ1-1 and V is TRBV7-9; D might be TRBD1 (6 bases). The source was PBMCs from the stem cell graft donor, collected from the stem cell graft. This receptor was identified in a human donor who donated a stem cell graft to a child with acute myeloid leukemia. The CDR3 region has the DNA TGTGCCAGCAGCGATTCCTTGACAGGACTGAACACTGAAGCTTTCTTT. It yields the protein CASSDSLTGLNTEAFF. The full variable domain, completed using reference TRBV7-9 and TRBJ1-1, is DTGVSQNPRHKITKRGQNVTFRCDPISEHNRLYWYRQTLGQGPEFLTYFQNEAQLEKSRLLSDRFSAERPKGSFSTLEIQRTEQGDSAMYLCASSDSLTGLNTEAFFGQGTRLTVV.